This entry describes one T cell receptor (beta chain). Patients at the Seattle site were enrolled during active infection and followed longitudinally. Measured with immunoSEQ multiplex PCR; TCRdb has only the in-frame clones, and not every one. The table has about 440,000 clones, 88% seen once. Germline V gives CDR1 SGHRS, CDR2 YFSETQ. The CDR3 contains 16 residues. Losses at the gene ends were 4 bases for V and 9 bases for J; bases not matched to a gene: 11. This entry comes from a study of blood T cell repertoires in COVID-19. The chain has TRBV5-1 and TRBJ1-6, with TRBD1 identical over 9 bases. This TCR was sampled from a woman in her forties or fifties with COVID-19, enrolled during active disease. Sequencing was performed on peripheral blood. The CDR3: CASSPQQGAQTSPLHF. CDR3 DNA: TGCGCCAGCAGCCCACAACAGGGGGCGCAGACTTCACCCCTCCACTTT.